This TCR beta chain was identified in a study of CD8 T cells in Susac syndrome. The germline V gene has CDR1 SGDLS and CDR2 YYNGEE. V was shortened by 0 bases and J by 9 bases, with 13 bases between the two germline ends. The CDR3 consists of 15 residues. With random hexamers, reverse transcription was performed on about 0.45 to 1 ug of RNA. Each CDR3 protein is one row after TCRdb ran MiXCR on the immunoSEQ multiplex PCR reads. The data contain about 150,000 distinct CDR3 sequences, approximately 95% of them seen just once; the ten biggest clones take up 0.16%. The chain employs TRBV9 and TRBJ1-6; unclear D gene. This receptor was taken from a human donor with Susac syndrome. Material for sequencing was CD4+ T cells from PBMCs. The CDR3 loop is CASSVGVRVGSPLHF. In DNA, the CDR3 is TGTGCCAGCAGCGTAGGAGTGCGGGTCGGTTCACCCCTCCACTTT.